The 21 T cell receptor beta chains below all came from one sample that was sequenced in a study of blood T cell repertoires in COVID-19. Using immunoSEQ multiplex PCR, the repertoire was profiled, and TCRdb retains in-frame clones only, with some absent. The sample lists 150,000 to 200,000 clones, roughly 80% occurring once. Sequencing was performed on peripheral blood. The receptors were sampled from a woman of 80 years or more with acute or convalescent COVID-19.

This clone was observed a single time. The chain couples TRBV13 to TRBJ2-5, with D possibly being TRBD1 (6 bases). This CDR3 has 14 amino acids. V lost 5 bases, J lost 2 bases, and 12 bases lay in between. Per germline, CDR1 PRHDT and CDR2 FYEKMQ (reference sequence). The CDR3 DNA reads TGTGCCAGCAGCCAAAGCGGACAGCAAGAGACCCAGTACTTC. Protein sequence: CASSQSGQQETQYF.

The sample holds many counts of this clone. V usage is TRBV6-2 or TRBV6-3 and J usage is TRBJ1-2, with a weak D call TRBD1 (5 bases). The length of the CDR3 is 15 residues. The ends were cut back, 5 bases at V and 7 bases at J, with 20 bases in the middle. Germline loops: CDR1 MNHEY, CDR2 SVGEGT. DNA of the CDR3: TGTGCCAGCAGTCCCACAGCCTCCCGGGGGTCTGGCTACACCTTC. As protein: CASSPTASRGSGYTF.

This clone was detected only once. CDR3 residues: CASSPMVSVTEAFF. In nucleotides, the CDR3 is TGTGCCAGCTCACCTATGGTGTCGGTGACTGAAGCTTTCTTT. The chain combines TRBV18 with TRBJ1-1; D is unresolved. The germline V gene has CDR1 KGHSH and CDR2 LQKENI. CDR3 length: 14 residues. V lost 3 bases, J lost 5 bases, and 13 bases lay in between.

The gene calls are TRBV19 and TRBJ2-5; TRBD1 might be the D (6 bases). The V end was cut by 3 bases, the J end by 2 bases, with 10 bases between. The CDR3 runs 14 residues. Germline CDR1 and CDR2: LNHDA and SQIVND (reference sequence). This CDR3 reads CASSMQGWQETQYF. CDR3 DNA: TGTGCCAGTAGTATGCAGGGGTGGCAAGAGACCCAGTACTTC. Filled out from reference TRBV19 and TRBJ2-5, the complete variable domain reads DGGITQSPKYLFRKEGQNVTLSCEQNLNHDAMYWYRQDPGQGLRLIYYSQIVNDFQKGDIAEGYSVSREKKESFPLTVTSAQKNPTAFYLCASSMQGWQETQYFGPGTRLLVL.

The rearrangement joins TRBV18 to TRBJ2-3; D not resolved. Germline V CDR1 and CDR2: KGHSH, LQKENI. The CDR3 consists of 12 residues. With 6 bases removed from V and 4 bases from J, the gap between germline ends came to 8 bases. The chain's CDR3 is CASSPEPDTQYF. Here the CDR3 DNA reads TGTGCCAGCTCTCCAGAGCCAGATACGCAGTATTTT.

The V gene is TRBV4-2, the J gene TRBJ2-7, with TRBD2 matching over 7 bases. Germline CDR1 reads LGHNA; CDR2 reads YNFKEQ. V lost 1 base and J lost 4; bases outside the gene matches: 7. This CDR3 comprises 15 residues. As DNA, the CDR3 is TGTGCCAGCAGCCAAGCGGCTAGCGGAAATTACGAGCAGTACTTC. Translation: CASSQAASGNYEQYF.

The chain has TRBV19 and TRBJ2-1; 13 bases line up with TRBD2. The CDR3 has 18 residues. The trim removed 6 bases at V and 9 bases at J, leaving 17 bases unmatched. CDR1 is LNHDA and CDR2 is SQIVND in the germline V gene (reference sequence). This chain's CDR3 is CASRIGGGLAGASSEQFF. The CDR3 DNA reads TGTGCCAGTAGAATTGGGGGTGGACTAGCGGGAGCGTCTAGTGAGCAGTTCTTC.

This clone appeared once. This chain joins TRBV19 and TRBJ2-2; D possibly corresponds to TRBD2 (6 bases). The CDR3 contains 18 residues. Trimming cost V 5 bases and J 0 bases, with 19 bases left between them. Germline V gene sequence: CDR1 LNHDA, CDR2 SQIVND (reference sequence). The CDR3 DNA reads TGTGCCAGTAGTTTGGGCGGGGCGACCTTCGCGAACACCGGGGAGCTGTTTTTT. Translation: CASSLGGATFANTGELFF.

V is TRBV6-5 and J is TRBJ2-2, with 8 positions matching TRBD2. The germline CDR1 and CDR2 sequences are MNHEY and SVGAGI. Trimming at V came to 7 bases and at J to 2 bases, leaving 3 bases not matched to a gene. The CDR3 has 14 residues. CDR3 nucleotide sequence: TGTGCCAGCAAGGCGGGGGGTAACACCGGGGAGCTGTTTTTT. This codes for CASKAGGNTGELFF.

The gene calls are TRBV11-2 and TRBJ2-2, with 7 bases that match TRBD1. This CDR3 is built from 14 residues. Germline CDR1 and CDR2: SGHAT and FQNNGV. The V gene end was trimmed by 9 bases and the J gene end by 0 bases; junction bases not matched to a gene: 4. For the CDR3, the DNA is TGTGCCAGTAAACAGGGGCCGAACACCGGGGAGCTGTTTTTT. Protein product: CASKQGPNTGELFF.

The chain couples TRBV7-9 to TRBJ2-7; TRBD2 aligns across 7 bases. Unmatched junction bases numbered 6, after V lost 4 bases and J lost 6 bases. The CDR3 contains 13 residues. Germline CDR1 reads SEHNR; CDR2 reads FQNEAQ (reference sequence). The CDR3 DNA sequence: TGTGCCAGCAGCTCTCTTCGCGGGGGCGAGCAGTACTTC. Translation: CASSSLRGGEQYF.

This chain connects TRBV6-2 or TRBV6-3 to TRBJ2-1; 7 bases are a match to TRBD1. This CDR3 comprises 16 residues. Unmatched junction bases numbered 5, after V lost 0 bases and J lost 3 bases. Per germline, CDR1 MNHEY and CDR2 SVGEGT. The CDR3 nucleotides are TGTGCCAGCAGTTACTCAAGGGCAGGGGGCTACAATGAGCAGTTCTTC. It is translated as CASSYSRAGGYNEQFF.

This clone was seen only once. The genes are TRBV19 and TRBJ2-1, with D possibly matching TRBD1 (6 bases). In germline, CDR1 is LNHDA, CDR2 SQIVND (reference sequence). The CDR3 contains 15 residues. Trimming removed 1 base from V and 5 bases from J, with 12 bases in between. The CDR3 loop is CASSIGAGAHNEQFF. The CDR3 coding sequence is TGTGCCAGTAGTATAGGGGCAGGGGCACACAATGAGCAGTTCTTC.

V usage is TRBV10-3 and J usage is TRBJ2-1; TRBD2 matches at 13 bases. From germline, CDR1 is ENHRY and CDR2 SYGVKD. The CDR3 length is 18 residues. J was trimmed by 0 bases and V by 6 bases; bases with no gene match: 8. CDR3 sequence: CAIRGTSGDLSSYNEQFF. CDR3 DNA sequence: TGTGCCATCAGGGGGACTAGCGGGGATTTGAGCTCCTACAATGAGCAGTTCTTC.

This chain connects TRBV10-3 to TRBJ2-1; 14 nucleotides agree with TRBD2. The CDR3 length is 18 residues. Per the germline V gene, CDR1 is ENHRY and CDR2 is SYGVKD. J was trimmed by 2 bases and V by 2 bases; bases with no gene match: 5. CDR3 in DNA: TGTGCCATCAGTGAGGGGACTAGCGGGGGCGCAGCCTACAATGAGCAGTTCTTC. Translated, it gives CAISEGTSGGAAYNEQFF.

The CDR3 spells CATSRGDRQHQPQHF. The CDR3 coding sequence is TGTGCCACCAGCAGAGGGGACAGGCAGCATCAGCCCCAGCATTTT. This chain joins TRBV15 and TRBJ1-5; 8 bases map to TRBD1. CDR3 length: 15 residues. V lost 1 base to trimming and J lost 5 bases; unmatched junction nucleotides: 4. Germline V lookup: CDR1 LNHNV, CDR2 YYDKDF (reference sequence). Looking up the rest from reference TRBV15 and TRBJ1-5 gives the full variable domain: DAMVIQNPRYQVTQFGKPVTLSCSQTLNHNVMYWYQQKSSQAPKLLFHYYDKDFNNEADTPDNFQSRRPNTSFCFLDIRSPGLGDTAMYLCATSRGDRQHQPQHFGDGTRLSIL.

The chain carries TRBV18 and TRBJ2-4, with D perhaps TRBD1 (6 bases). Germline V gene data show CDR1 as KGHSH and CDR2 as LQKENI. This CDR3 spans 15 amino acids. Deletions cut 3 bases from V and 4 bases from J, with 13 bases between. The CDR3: CASSPQGTPKNIQYF. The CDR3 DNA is TGTGCCAGCTCACCTCAGGGGACACCAAAAAACATTCAGTACTTC. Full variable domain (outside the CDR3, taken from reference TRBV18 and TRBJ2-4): NAGVMQNPRHLVRRRGQEARLRCSPMKGHSHVYWYRQLPEEGLKFMVYLQKENIIDESGMPKERFSAEFPKEGPSILRIQQVVRGDSAAYFCASSPQGTPKNIQYFGAGTRLSVL.

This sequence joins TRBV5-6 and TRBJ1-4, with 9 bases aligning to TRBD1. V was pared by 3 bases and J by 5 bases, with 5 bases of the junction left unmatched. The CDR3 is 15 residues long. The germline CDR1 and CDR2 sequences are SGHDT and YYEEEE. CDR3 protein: CASSSGTGRNEKLFF. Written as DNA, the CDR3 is TGTGCCAGCAGCTCCGGGACAGGGAGAAATGAAAAACTGTTTTTT.

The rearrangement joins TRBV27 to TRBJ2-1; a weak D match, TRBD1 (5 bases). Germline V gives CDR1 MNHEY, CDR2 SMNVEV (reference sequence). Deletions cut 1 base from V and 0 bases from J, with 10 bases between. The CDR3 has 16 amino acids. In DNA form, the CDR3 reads TGTGCCAGCAGTTTATGGGGCGGAAGCTCCTACAATGAGCAGTTCTTC. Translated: CASSLWGGSSYNEQFF.

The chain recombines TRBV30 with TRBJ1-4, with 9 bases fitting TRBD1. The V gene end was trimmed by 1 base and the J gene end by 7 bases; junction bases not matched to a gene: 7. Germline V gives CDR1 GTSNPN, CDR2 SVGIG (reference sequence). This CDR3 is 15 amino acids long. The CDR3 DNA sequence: TGTGCCTGGAGTGCAGGGGACAGGGACCGTGAAAAACTGTTTTTT. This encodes CAWSAGDRDREKLFF.

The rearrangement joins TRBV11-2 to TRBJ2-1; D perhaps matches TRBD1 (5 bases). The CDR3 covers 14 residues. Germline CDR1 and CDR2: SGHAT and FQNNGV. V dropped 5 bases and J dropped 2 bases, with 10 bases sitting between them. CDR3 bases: TGTGCCAGCAGCCGAGGACATCCCTACAATGAGCAGTTCTTC. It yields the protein CASSRGHPYNEQFF.